What follows are 23 T cell receptor beta chains derived from one specimen sequenced in a study of beta chain features in type 1 diabetes. Since all of the isolated RNA was reverse transcribed, expressed TCRB transcripts were what got sequenced. Libraries were prepared by immunoSEQ multiplex PCR; TCRdb keeps only in-frame clonotypes and omits some of them. The sample shows about 240,000 clones, about 26% of them seen only once. Source material: central memory CD4+ T cells from blood. These receptors all come from a man between 25 and 39 years old in good health.

This clone was observed many times. This rearrangement joins TRBV28 to TRBJ2-4; D gene unclear. Trimming pared 7 bases from V and 4 bases from J, leaving 11 bases between. CDR3 length equals 13 residues. From germline, CDR1 is MDHEN and CDR2 SYDVKM. DNA for the CDR3: TGTGCCAGCATGGGAAGTCCTAAAAACATTCAGTACTTC. Protein sequence: CASMGSPKNIQYF.

The chain is built from TRBV4-2 and TRBJ2-1, with D possibly being TRBD1 (6 bases). Germline loops: CDR1 LGHNA, CDR2 YNFKEQ. The CDR3 has 13 residues. V shed 4 bases and J shed 7 bases, with 11 bases lying between them. CDR3 region: CASSPAGVNEQFF. CDR3 DNA sequence: TGTGCCAGCAGCCCCGCAGGGGTTAATGAGCAGTTCTTC.

The chain is built from TRBV19 and TRBJ2-7; no firm D call. V shed 5 bases and J shed 2 bases, with 16 bases lying between them. This CDR3 has 15 amino acids. The germline gives CDR1 LNHDA, CDR2 SQIVND (reference sequence). This CDR3 is CASSSAEPPTYEQYF. For the CDR3, the DNA is TGTGCCAGTAGTTCCGCAGAGCCACCAACCTACGAGCAGTACTTC.

This clone was seen repeatedly, ten times or more. The J gene is TRBJ2-7, the V gene TRBV30; 7 bases line up with TRBD1. In germline, CDR1 is GTSNPN, CDR2 SVGIG (reference sequence). V lost 3 bases to trimming and J lost 7 bases; unmatched junction nucleotides: 15. This CDR3 contains 15 residues. CDR3 sequence (DNA): TGTGCCTGGAGATCACCACAGGGGACATCGATGGAGCAGTACTTC. It translates to CAWRSPQGTSMEQYF.

The chain joins TRBV29-1 to TRBJ2-7; 9 bases align to TRBD1. The ends lost 5 bases at V and 9 bases at J; junction bases unmatched: 11. The germline V gene encodes CDR1 SQVTM and CDR2 ANQGSEA. The CDR3 sequence is 13 residues long. CDR3 loop: CSVSGTGFFGQYF. The DNA of the CDR3 is TGCAGCGTTTCCGGGACAGGGTTTTTCGGGCAGTACTTC.

The rearrangement joins TRBV7-9 to TRBJ2-1; D may be TRBD1 (6 bases). Germline CDR1 and CDR2: SEHNR and FQNEAQ (reference sequence). V was shortened by 5 bases and J by 5 bases, with 16 bases between the two germline ends. The CDR3 sequence is 15 residues long. This chain's CDR3 is CASSRTGTINNEQFF. The CDR3 coding sequence is TGTGCCAGCAGCCGTACCGGGACAATCAACAATGAGCAGTTCTTC.

The CDR3 sequence: CASTGGRGYGYTF. DNA for the CDR3: TGTGCCAGCACGGGAGGGAGGGGTTACGGCTACACCTTC. This chain joins TRBV11-2 and TRBJ1-2, with TRBD1 as a possible D gene (5 bases). The germline V gene has CDR1 SGHAT and CDR2 FQNNGV. Trimming shortened V by 7 bases and J by 8 bases, and 17 bases separated the two germline ends. This CDR3 spans 13 amino acids.

CDR3 protein: CASSLQTSGRALNEQFF. CDR3 DNA: TGTGCCAGCAGCTTGCAGACTAGCGGGAGGGCCCTCAATGAGCAGTTCTTC. The V and J genes are TRBV7-2 and TRBJ2-1, with 14 bases fitting TRBD2. V lost 3 bases, J lost 6 bases, and 7 bases stayed unmatched. Germline CDR1 is SGHTA and CDR2 is FQGNSA. This CDR3 has 17 amino acids.

The chain employs TRBV18 and TRBJ1-6, with a tentative D call TRBD1 (5 bases). The CDR3 loop spans 16 amino acids. Germline V gene data show CDR1 as KGHSH and CDR2 as LQKENI. V lost 5 bases and J 8 bases, leaving 19 bases between the germline ends. The CDR3 protein is CASSASVGGIDSPLHF. Here the CDR3 DNA reads TGTGCCAGCTCAGCTTCGGTCGGGGGGATTGATTCACCCCTCCACTTT.

A few counts support this clone. DNA of the CDR3: TGTGCCAGCAGCTTAGAGGGGTCACGGCGGGCGGATACGCAGTATTTT. This encodes CASSLEGSRRADTQYF. The genes are TRBV7-2 and TRBJ2-3; either TRBD1 or TRBD2 may supply D (5 bases each). Between the trimmed V and J ends, which lost 1 base and 6 bases, there was a span of 17 bases. Germline V lookup: CDR1 SGHTA, CDR2 FQGNSA. The CDR3 sequence is 16 residues long.

V gene TRBV29-1 combines with J gene TRBJ2-1; the match to TRBD1 covers 9 bases. CDR1 and CDR2 from the germline V gene are SQVTM and ANQGSEA. This CDR3 region has 14 residues. V lost 7 bases, J lost 9 bases, and 13 bases stayed unmatched. For the CDR3, the DNA is TGCAGCGCCAACCGGGACAGGGATATGGGTGAGCAGTTCTTC. It is translated as CSANRDRDMGEQFF.

This clone has only a few counts. This chain uses TRBV5-1 with TRBJ1-4; unclear D gene. Trimming stripped 0 bases from V and 7 bases from J, with 7 bases between. This CDR3 contains 13 residues. CDR1 and CDR2 from the germline V gene are SGHRS and YFSETQ. The CDR3 is CASSLGTLEKLFF. Here the CDR3 DNA reads TGCGCCAGCAGCTTGGGAACTCTTGAAAAACTGTTTTTT. Together with reference TRBV5-1 and TRBJ1-4, the CDR3 gives the full variable domain: KAGVTQTPRYLIKTRGQQVTLSCSPISGHRSVSWYQQTPGQGLQFLFEYFSETQRNKGNFPGRFSGRQFSNSRSEMNVSTLELGDSALYLCASSLGTLEKLFFGSGTQLSVL.

As regards this clone: Given a much more abundant clone one base away, this may be a read error. The same CDR3 arises from other DNA sequences in this sample as well. The chain is built from TRBV7-2 and TRBJ2-7; D remains unclear. This CDR3 spans 11 amino acids. The germline V and J ends were trimmed by 5 bases and 2 bases, with 4 bases remaining between them. CDR1 and CDR2 (germline): SGHTA, FQGNSA. In DNA, the CDR3 is TGTGCCAGCAGCCTGACCTACGAGCAGTACTTC. Encoded protein: CASSLTYEQYF.

Only a few counts were recorded for this clone. The chain is built from TRBV25-1 and TRBJ1-5; TRBD1 is a possible D gene (5 bases). Germline V CDR1 and CDR2: MGHDK, SYGVNS. V was shortened by 3 bases and J by 4 bases, with 13 bases between the two germline ends. The CDR3 loop spans 15 amino acids. Here the CDR3 DNA reads TGTGCCAGCAGTGATGCGACAGACCTTAATCAGCCCCAGCATTTT. This translates into CASSDATDLNQPQHF.

Only a few counts were recorded for this clone. This rearrangement joins TRBV10-3 to TRBJ2-1; 10 nucleotides match TRBD2. The CDR3 length is 12 residues. The germline CDR1 and CDR2 sequences are ENHRY and SYGVKD. V gave up 11 bases and J gave up 9 bases; unmatched junction bases: 7. The chain's CDR3 is CASGVAGGEQFF. The CDR3 region has the DNA TGTGCCTCGGGGGTAGCGGGGGGTGAGCAGTTCTTC.

The rearrangement joins TRBV7-2 to TRBJ2-3, with D unclear. The CDR3 extends over 13 amino acids. The ends were cut back, 1 base at V and 6 bases at J, with 8 bases in the middle. CDR1 and CDR2 (germline): SGHTA, FQGNSA. CDR3 sequence reads: CASSLGVADTQYF. CDR3 coding DNA: TGTGCCAGCAGCTTAGGCGTTGCGGATACGCAGTATTTT.

The CDR3 loop is CASSTAGELFF. The CDR3 DNA follows: TGTGCCAGCAGTACGGCCGGGGAGCTGTTTTTT. This chain links TRBV7-2 with TRBJ2-2, with D unclear. V was cut by 6 bases and J by 6 bases, with 5 bases left in between. Germline CDR1 and CDR2: SGHTA and FQGNSA. The CDR3 has 11 amino acids.

This clone was picked up one time. The V call is TRBV7-2, the J call TRBJ2-5; 7 bases align to TRBD1. CDR3 length: 14 amino acids. Germline assignment: CDR1 SGHTA and CDR2 FQGNSA. V trimming: 3 bases; J trimming: 1 base; junction bases outside the gene matches: 2. The CDR3 protein is CASSFGQAQETQYF. The CDR3 coding sequence is TGTGCCAGCAGCTTCGGACAGGCCCAAGAGACCCAGTACTTC.

This clone has just a few counts. Other DNA sequences in the same sample also yield this CDR3. The genes are TRBV14 and TRBJ2-2, with a weak D call TRBD2 (6 bases). Trimming removed 4 bases from V and 2 bases from J, with 11 bases in between. Germline CDR1 SGHDN, CDR2 FVKESK. The CDR3 has 15 residues. Here the CDR3 DNA reads TGTGCCAGCAGCCCCCCGGGACTTAACACCGGGGAGCTGTTTTTT. Its protein product is CASSPPGLNTGELFF.

Comments on this clone: Other DNA variants within this sample encode the same CDR3. The V gene is TRBV5-1, the J gene TRBJ2-3, with D unresolved. V gave up 0 bases and J gave up 6 bases, with 5 bases separating them. The length of the CDR3 is 12 residues. Germline assignment: CDR1 SGHRS and CDR2 YFSETQ. CDR3 protein: CASSLAGDTQYF. CDR3 DNA: TGCGCCAGCAGCTTGGCAGGCGATACGCAGTATTTT.

This clone has just a few counts. CDR3 sequence (DNA): TGCGCCAGCAGCGAAAGCACAGATACGCAGTATTTT. It yields the protein CASSESTDTQYF. The rearrangement joins TRBV5-1 to TRBJ2-3; D remains unclear. Between the trimmed V and J ends, which lost 4 bases and 0 bases, there was a span of 3 bases. The germline V gene encodes CDR1 SGHRS and CDR2 YFSETQ. CDR3 length equals 12 residues.

This clone was observed a few times. The chain recombines TRBV9 with TRBJ2-5; maybe TRBD1 (6 bases). The CDR3 runs to 15 residues. Germline values: CDR1 SGDLS, CDR2 YYNGEE. Trimming took off 3 bases at V and 5 bases at J, with 17 bases between the two ends. In DNA, the CDR3 is TGTGCCAGCAGCGCGTACGGACAGATCGGGGAGACCCAGTACTTC. Residues: CASSAYGQIGETQYF.

The chain recombines TRBV20-1 with TRBJ2-7; D gene uncertain. The length of the CDR3 is 10 residues. Germline V gene sequence: CDR1 DFQATT, CDR2 SNEGSKA (reference sequence). The V and J ends lost 4 bases and 5 bases respectively, with 6 bases between them. Written as DNA, the CDR3 is TGCAGTGCTACTTACGACGAGCAGTACTTC. Protein: CSATYDEQYF.